These 7 T cell receptor beta chains share one sample of origin, sequenced in a study of T cell responses to AZD1222 COVID-19 vaccine. Here immunoSEQ multiplex PCR was the method, and the copy in TCRdb shows in-frame clones only, minus some. Seen here are about 110,000 clones, approximately 90% observed once, and the top ten hold over 12%. The sample in question was peripheral blood, obtained 28 days after the second AZD1222 dose. All receptors derive from an adult who received the AZD1222 COVID-19 vaccine.

V usage is TRBV28 and J usage is TRBJ2-7; D is perhaps TRBD1 (6 bases). Trimming shortened V by 2 bases and J by 0 bases, and 11 bases separated the two germline ends. The CDR3 length is 15 residues. Germline V gene data show CDR1 as MDHEN and CDR2 as SYDVKM. CDR3 amino acids: CASSLTGLNSYEQYF. In DNA form, the CDR3 reads TGTGCCAGCAGTTTAACAGGGCTTAACTCCTACGAGCAGTACTTC.

The J gene is TRBJ1-2, the V gene TRBV6-5, with TRBD1 matching 7 bases. The trim removed 0 bases at V and 3 bases at J, leaving 4 bases unmatched. The CDR3 extends over 15 amino acids. In germline, CDR1 is MNHEY, CDR2 SVGAGI. CDR3: CASSYSIGGDYGYTF. In DNA, the CDR3 is TGTGCCAGCAGTTACTCGATAGGGGGCGACTATGGCTACACCTTC.

The chain joins TRBV5-6 to TRBJ1-1; TRBD1 agrees at 9 bases. The CDR3 contains 18 residues. The germline CDR1 and CDR2 sequences are SGHDT and YYEEEE. Unmatched junction bases numbered 15, after V lost 1 base and J lost 5 bases. DNA for the CDR3: TGTGCCAGCAGCTTGCTCGCGGGACAGGGAAGAACAAGTACTGAAGCTTTCTTT. It codes for CASSLLAGQGRTSTEAFF.

The chain employs TRBV11-3 and TRBJ1-1; D gene uncertain. The ends were cut back, 5 bases at V and 5 bases at J, with 12 bases in the middle. The CDR3 totals 13 residues. Germline values: CDR1 SGHNT, CDR2 YENEEA. The CDR3 region has the DNA TGTGCCAGCAGCCCAGACGCGGGGACTGAAGCTTTCTTT. Its translation: CASSPDAGTEAFF.

The chain employs TRBV27 and TRBJ1-3, with D perhaps TRBD1 (6 bases). V lost 5 bases and J 10 bases, leaving 18 bases between the germline ends. Germline-derived CDR1 and CDR2 are MNHEY and SMNVEV (reference sequence). CDR3 length equals 14 residues. The CDR3 here is CASSMGHSGGTIYF. In DNA form, the CDR3 reads TGTGCCAGCAGTATGGGACATTCCGGTGGAACCATATATTTT.

The rearrangement joins TRBV6-5 to TRBJ2-1; 8 bases fit TRBD2. V dropped 7 bases and J dropped 4; count of bases not matched to a gene: 6. Germline V gives CDR1 MNHEY, CDR2 SVGAGI. CDR3 size: 14 residues. CDR3 DNA sequence: TGTGCCAGCATATCGGCTAGCGGGTACAATGAGCAGTTCTTC. Amino acid sequence: CASISASGYNEQFF.

The chain recombines TRBV19 with TRBJ2-7; 10 nucleotides align to TRBD2. Germline-derived CDR1 and CDR2 are LNHDA and SQIVND (reference sequence). The V segment lost 5 bases and the J segment 4 bases; nucleotides outside the gene matches: 11. The CDR3 sequence is 16 residues long. The CDR3 region is CASSSAASGGDYEQYF. CDR3 DNA sequence: TGTGCCAGTAGTTCCGCCGCTAGCGGGGGCGATTACGAGCAGTACTTC.